Shown below are 32 T cell receptor beta chains from a single sample sequenced in a study of tumour-infiltrating T cells in Burkitt lymphoma. Only in-frame clones appear in the TCRdb table, and some are missing; sequencing was by immunoSEQ multiplex PCR. Of around 2,500 clones listed, around 24% are singletons. The sequencing input was tumor tissue from a relapse. These receptor sequences come from a human donor with relapsed Burkitt lymphoma. Some clones in this sample may be carry-over from other donors' samples.

This clone turned up a few times. This chain joins TRBV4-1 and TRBJ2-2; the D gene is possibly TRBD2 (6 bases). V gave up 1 base and J gave up 6 bases, with 15 bases separating them. CDR3 size: 16 residues. The germline CDR1 and CDR2 sequences are MGHRA and YSYEKL. The CDR3 region is CASSQVGRNQAGELFF. The CDR3 region has the DNA TGCGCCAGCAGCCAAGTCGGGAGAAACCAGGCCGGGGAGCTGTTTTTT.

V usage is TRBV7-2 and J usage is TRBJ1-5, with no clear D. V was shortened by 5 bases and J by 9 bases, with 11 bases between the two germline ends. CDR3 length equals 12 residues. Germline V gene data show CDR1 as SGHTA and CDR2 as FQGNSA. As DNA, the CDR3 is TGTGCCAGCAGCCCCGACCCTTCGCCCCAGCATTTT. Encoded protein: CASSPDPSPQHF.

This chain joins TRBV2 and TRBJ1-4; 8 nucleotides line up with TRBD1. Trimming removed 6 bases from V and 7 bases from J; junction bases left unmatched: 7. Germline V gene sequence: CDR1 SNHLY, CDR2 FYNNEI. The CDR3 is made up of 14 amino acids. The DNA for the CDR3 is TGTGCCAGCAGCGGACAGGGAAGGAGTGAAAAACTGTTTTTT. Translated: CASSGQGRSEKLFF.

The V call is TRBV2, the J call TRBJ2-3; 8 bases map to TRBD1. The CDR3 length is 14 residues. From germline, CDR1 is SNHLY and CDR2 FYNNEI. Germline trimming cut 4 bases from V and 6 bases from J; bases unmatched to any gene: 6. The CDR3 loop is CASSAGQGLDTQYF. The CDR3, as DNA: TGTGCCAGCAGTGCTGGACAGGGTTTGGATACGCAGTATTTT. The whole variable domain, filled in from reference TRBV2 and TRBJ2-3, reads EPEVTQTPSHQVTQMGQEVILRCVPISNHLYFYWYRQILGQKVEFLVSFYNNEISEKSEIFDDQFSVERPDGSNFTLKIRSTKLEDSAMYFCASSAGQGLDTQYFGPGTRLTVL.

The gene calls are TRBV5-6 and TRBJ1-1, with D maybe TRBD1 (5 bases). The V gene lost 4 bases and the J gene lost 7 bases, with 14 bases spanning the gap. The length of the CDR3 is 13 residues. CDR1 is SGHDT and CDR2 is YYEEEE in the germline V gene. Here the CDR3 reads CASSLRDFFEAFF. Here the CDR3 DNA reads TGTGCCAGCAGCCTTAGGGACTTTTTTGAAGCTTTCTTT.

This clone has only a few counts. The chain joins TRBV7-9 to TRBJ1-6, with a weak D call TRBD1 (6 bases). The ends were cut back, 1 base at V and 10 bases at J, with 8 bases in the middle. The germline V gene encodes CDR1 SEHNR and CDR2 FQNEAQ (reference sequence). The CDR3 loop spans 13 amino acids. The CDR3 DNA sequence: TGTGCCAGCAGCTTAGGGACAGAATCACCCCTCCACTTT. This codes for CASSLGTESPLHF.

This clone was counted a few times. V usage is TRBV19 and J usage is TRBJ1-5; weak D call: TRBD1 (6 bases). V dropped 3 bases and J dropped 4 bases, with 13 bases sitting between them. The CDR3 contains 15 residues. Looked up from germline, CDR1 is LNHDA and CDR2 is SQIVND (reference sequence). The CDR3 region has the DNA TGTGCCAGTAGTATCGACGGGAGGGGGAATCAGCCCCAGCATTTT. Protein: CASSIDGRGNQPQHF.

V gene TRBV7-9 combines with J gene TRBJ2-3; D not resolved. The CDR3 extends over 11 amino acids. V was cut by 4 bases and J by 6 bases, with 5 bases left in between. Germline assignment: CDR1 SEHNR and CDR2 FQNEAQ (reference sequence). The CDR3 nucleotides are TGTGCCAGCAGCTCAGAGGATACGCAGTATTTT. Translation: CASSSEDTQYF.

A few counts support this clone. This chain connects TRBV5-4 to TRBJ2-5; D remains ambiguous. V lost 3 bases and J lost 0, with 15 bases in between. CDR1 and CDR2 from the germline V gene are SGHNT and YYREEE (reference sequence). CDR3 length equals 16 residues. CDR3 loop: CASSSKEQDYQETQYF. CDR3 bases: TGTGCCAGCAGCTCAAAAGAACAAGATTACCAAGAGACCCAGTACTTC.

The rearrangement links TRBV15 to TRBJ2-7; D is undetermined. Per germline, CDR1 LNHNV and CDR2 YYDKDF (reference sequence). V lost 5 bases to trimming and J lost 3 bases, with 14 bases between them. The CDR3 is 14 amino acids. This CDR3 reads CATSGRTEGYEQYF. The CDR3 DNA reads as TGTGCCACCAGCGGTAGGACGGAAGGCTACGAGCAGTACTTC.

This clone was seen only a few times. This chain connects TRBV6-1 to TRBJ1-6; tentative D call: TRBD1 (6 bases). The ends were cut back, 5 bases at V and 0 bases at J, with 8 bases in the middle. The germline CDR1 and CDR2 sequences are MNHNS and SASEGT. The CDR3 sequence is 15 residues long. The CDR3 nucleotides read TGTGCCAGCAGTAGGGACATCTCCTATAATTCACCCCTCCACTTT. It translates to CASSRDISYNSPLHF.

This clone was counted only a few times. This chain joins TRBV27 and TRBJ2-3; 8 positions agree with TRBD2. CDR3 size: 14 residues. Germline V CDR1 and CDR2: MNHEY, SMNVEV (reference sequence). The V gene end was trimmed by 7 bases and the J gene end by 8 bases; junction bases not matched to a gene: 11. Here the CDR3 reads CASTPGIAGLTQYF. In DNA form, the CDR3 reads TGTGCCAGCACCCCTGGAATAGCGGGGCTTACGCAGTATTTT.

This clone appeared a few times. The chain uses TRBV6-1 and TRBJ1-5; a possible D gene is TRBD1 (6 bases). Between the trimmed V and J ends, which lost 7 bases and 4 bases, there was a span of 14 bases. CDR1 is MNHNS and CDR2 is SASEGT in the germline V gene. The CDR3 has 14 residues. The CDR3 region is CASTSQGGNQPQHF. The DNA for the CDR3 is TGTGCCAGCACCTCCCAAGGGGGAAATCAGCCCCAGCATTTT.

This clone occurred a few times. The gene calls are TRBV6-5 and TRBJ1-2; D not certain. V lost 0 bases and J lost 8, with 10 bases in between. This CDR3 contains 13 residues. Looked up from germline, CDR1 is MNHEY and CDR2 is SVGAGI. DNA of the CDR3: TGTGCCAGCAGTTACTCCGGGGATCTCGGCTACACCTTC. This gives the protein CASSYSGDLGYTF.

A few counts support this clone. The chain combines TRBV19 with TRBJ2-3, with a tentative D call TRBD1 (5 bases). V was pared by 2 bases and J by 11 bases, with 8 bases between. The CDR3 totals 11 residues. The V gene's germline CDR1 is LNHDA and CDR2 SQIVND (reference sequence). The chain's CDR3 is CASSIFGQQYF. As DNA, the CDR3 is TGTGCCAGTAGTATATTTGGACAGCAGTATTTT.

The chain uses TRBV7-3 and TRBJ2-3, with 7 bases fitting TRBD1. Germline values: CDR1 SGHTA, CDR2 FQGTGA. V lost 5 bases to trimming and J lost 6 bases; unmatched junction nucleotides: 2. The CDR3 has 12 residues. Here the CDR3 reads CASSPTGDTQYF. The DNA for the CDR3 is TGTGCCAGCAGCCCGACAGGGGATACGCAGTATTTT. Combining the CDR3 with reference TRBV7-3 and TRBJ2-3 gives the whole variable domain GAGVSQTPSNKVTEKGKYVELRCDPISGHTALYWYRQSLGQGPEFLIYFQGTGAADDSGLPNDRFFAVRPEGSVSTLKIQRTERGDSAVYLCASSPTGDTQYFGPGTRLTVL.

This clone occurred a few times. This chain links TRBV6-6 with TRBJ2-7; the D gene could be TRBD1 or TRBD2 (5 bases each). The V gene lost 8 bases and the J gene lost 7 bases, with 15 bases spanning the gap. Germline loops: CDR1 MNHNY, CDR2 SVGAGI (reference sequence). The CDR3 loop spans 12 amino acids. As DNA, the CDR3 is TGTGCCAGCGGTGTCGGGGCAAAGGAGCAGTACTTC. This codes for CASGVGAKEQYF.

This clone was counted a single time. The chain joins TRBV28 to TRBJ2-7; D unresolved. V dropped 2 bases and J dropped 6 bases, with 5 bases sitting between them. This CDR3 contains 11 residues. Germline V gene data show CDR1 as MDHEN and CDR2 as SYDVKM. In nucleotides, the CDR3 is TGTGCCAGCAGTTTAAAGGGCGAGCAGTACTTC. Translated: CASSLKGEQYF. The full variable domain, rest sourced from reference TRBV28 and TRBJ2-7, is DVKVTQSSRYLVKRTGEKVFLECVQDMDHENMFWYRQDPGLGLRLIYFSYDVKMKEKGDIPEGYSVSREKKERFSLILESASTNQTSMYLCASSLKGEQYFGPGTRLTVT.

The chain couples TRBV28 to TRBJ1-4; D not certain. The CDR3 runs 12 residues. Germline V gene data show CDR1 as MDHEN and CDR2 as SYDVKM. V was pared by 11 bases and J by 8 bases, with 15 bases between. For the CDR3, the DNA is TGTGCCGGTCGGGCCCCGGGAGAAAAACTGTTTTTT. Translating gives CAGRAPGEKLFF.

This clone was recorded a few times. CDR3 DNA: TGTGCCAGCACGGCCTCGGGCAGACCCACAGATACGCAGTATTTT. Its protein is CASTASGRPTDTQYF. The V call is TRBV6-5, the J call TRBJ2-3; no clear D. The germline V gene encodes CDR1 MNHEY and CDR2 SVGAGI. The CDR3 is made up of 15 amino acids. V dropped 7 bases and J dropped 2 bases, with 16 bases sitting between them.

In this sample, this clone is large. The chain combines TRBV5-1 with TRBJ2-4, with D possibly called TRBD1 or TRBD2 (5 bases each). The CDR3 runs to 16 residues. Trimming shortened V by 5 bases and J by 0 bases, and 15 bases separated the two germline ends. Germline CDR1 is SGHRS and CDR2 is YFSETQ. The DNA of the CDR3 is TGCGCCAGCAGTACTGGAGGACACATAGCCAAAAACATTCAGTACTTC. Amino acids: CASSTGGHIAKNIQYF.

In this sample, this clone turned up a few times. V usage is TRBV4-2 and J usage is TRBJ2-3; D is ambiguous. The germline V and J ends were trimmed by 0 bases and 6 bases, with 10 bases remaining between them. The germline V gene encodes CDR1 LGHNA and CDR2 YNFKEQ. CDR3 length equals 14 residues. The DNA of the CDR3 is TGTGCCAGCAGCCAAGAAGGCCTAGTCGATACGCAGTATTTT. It translates to CASSQEGLVDTQYF.

The V call is TRBV23-1, the J call TRBJ1-4; 7 bases align to TRBD1. TRBV23-1 is labeled an ORF, and its function is uncertain. The length of the CDR3 is 13 residues. The ends lost 1 base at V and 7 bases at J; junction bases unmatched: 0. Here the CDR3 DNA reads TGCGCCAGCAGTCAATACAGGGGTGAAAAACTGTTTTTT. Its translation: CASSQYRGEKLFF.

V and J are TRBV15 and TRBJ2-2; D remains ambiguous. Germline CDR1 is LNHNV and CDR2 is YYDKDF (reference sequence). There are 15 residues in the CDR3. Trimming removed 1 base from V and 0 bases from J, with 6 bases in between. CDR3 residues: CATSRGVSNTGELFF. The CDR3 nucleotides are TGTGCCACCAGCAGAGGAGTCTCGAACACCGGGGAGCTGTTTTTT.

CDR3 residues: CASSIIRGVYGYTF. CDR3 bases: TGTGCCAGCAGCATAATTCGGGGGGTCTATGGCTACACCTTC. This sequence joins TRBV21-1 and TRBJ1-2. TRBV21-1 is listed as a pseudogene. The CDR3 is made up of 14 amino acids.

This clone was observed a handful of times. This sequence joins TRBV9 and TRBJ2-5; no reliable D call. The ends were cut back, 1 base at V and 5 bases at J, with 12 bases in the middle. The germline V gene has CDR1 SGDLS and CDR2 YYNGEE. The CDR3 sequence is 14 residues long. The DNA of the CDR3 is TGTGCCAGCAGCGTATCAAGGGCCGGGGAGACCCAGTACTTC. Protein sequence: CASSVSRAGETQYF.

This clone was picked up a small number of times. The chain links TRBV9 to TRBJ2-3, with D perhaps matching TRBD1 (5 bases). This CDR3 has 14 amino acids. The V gene lost 4 bases and the J gene lost 1 base, with 10 bases spanning the gap. From germline, CDR1 is SGDLS and CDR2 YYNGEE. The CDR3 nucleotides read TGTGCCAGCAGCAGCCTGGGGCGCACAGATACGCAGTATTTT. Its translation is CASSSLGRTDTQYF. Together with reference TRBV9 and TRBJ2-3, the CDR3 gives the full variable domain: DSGVTQTPKHLITATGQRVTLRCSPRSGDLSVYWYQQSLDQGLQFLIQYYNGEERAKGNILERFSAQQFPDLHSELNLSSLELGDSALYFCASSSLGRTDTQYFGPGTRLTVL.

CDR3 sequence (DNA): TGTGCCAGCAGTTACTCGAGCGGGGCCCCATATGGCTACACCTTC. Translation: CASSYSSGAPYGYTF. The chain recombines TRBV6-5 with TRBJ1-2, with D maybe TRBD1 (5 bases). The CDR3 is made up of 15 amino acids. Trimming took 0 bases from V and 5 from J, leaving 13 bases between them. Germline lookup yields CDR1 MNHEY and CDR2 SVGAGI.

This chain uses TRBV5-4 with TRBJ1-1; possibly TRBD1 for D (6 bases). The CDR3 totals 12 residues. With 4 bases removed from V and 5 bases from J, the gap between germline ends came to 9 bases. Germline V CDR1 and CDR2: SGHNT, YYREEE (reference sequence). CDR3 in amino acids: CASSPRGTEAFF. The CDR3 coding sequence is TGTGCCAGCAGCCCGAGGGGGACTGAAGCTTTCTTT.

This clone has only a few counts. The V call is TRBV5-8, the J call TRBJ1-2; D uncertain. Germline lookup yields CDR1 SGHTS and CDR2 YDEGEE. The V end was cut by 4 bases, the J end by 8 bases, with 9 bases between. This CDR3 is 11 amino acids long. CDR3 DNA sequence: TGTGCCAGCAGCGGGCCCCCAGGCTACACCTTC. Translating it yields CASSGPPGYTF.

This clone qualifies as medium-sized. V is TRBV2 and J is TRBJ2-3, with 9 bases fitting TRBD1. The CDR3 consists of 14 residues. The germline CDR1 and CDR2 sequences are SNHLY and FYNNEI. Trimming took 7 bases from V and 0 from J; bases not matched to a gene: 2. For the CDR3, the DNA is TGTGCCAGCAACAGGGGGCTGAGCACAGATACGCAGTATTTT. Encoded protein: CASNRGLSTDTQYF.

This rearrangement joins TRBV7-4 to TRBJ1-4; 8 nucleotides match TRBD1. With V trimmed by 0 bases and J by 4 bases, 7 bases remained unmatched. CDR1 is SGHVT, CDR2 SQSDAQ, per germline. This CDR3 region has 17 residues. The chain's CDR3 is CASSLAQGAPINEKLFF. The CDR3 DNA is TGTGCCAGCAGCTTAGCGCAGGGGGCGCCGATTAATGAAAAACTGTTTTTT.